The 30 T cell receptor beta chains reported below all come from one sample, sequenced in a study of blood T cell repertoires in COVID-19. TCRdb's table, derived via immunoSEQ multiplex PCR, lists solely in-frame clones and lacks some. The repertoire holds 500,000 to 600,000 clones, with 85% to 90% as singletons. Material for sequencing was peripheral blood. The origin of the receptors is a woman aged 50 to 60 with COVID-19, enrolled during active disease.

The V gene is TRBV19, the J gene TRBJ1-1; D is perhaps TRBD1 (6 bases). CDR1 is LNHDA, CDR2 SQIVND, per germline (reference sequence). This CDR3 spans 15 amino acids. V dropped 4 bases and J dropped 4 bases, with 16 bases sitting between them. For the CDR3, the DNA is TGTGCCAGTAGTACCGCAGGGGTTAAAGGCACTGAAGCTTTCTTT. Its protein is CASSTAGVKGTEAFF.

The chain combines TRBV5-3 with TRBJ1-5, with 7 bases identical to TRBD1. TRBV5-3 is recorded as an ORF, its role being uncertain. CDR3 length: 21 amino acids. Losses at the gene ends were 1 base for V and 1 base for J; bases not matched to a gene: 20. DNA of the CDR3: TGTGCCAGAAGCTTGTACATGATGCCGGGACAGCGGACGGGGAGCAATCAGCCCCAGCATTTT. Translating gives CARSLYMMPGQRTGSNQPQHF.

V gene TRBV12-5 combines with J gene TRBJ1-5; D gene uncertain. This CDR3 contains 11 residues. The ends were cut back, 3 bases at V and 7 bases at J, with 4 bases in the middle. Germline-derived CDR1 and CDR2 are LGHNT and FRNRAP. CDR3 coding DNA: TGTGCTAGTGGTTTCGGGCAGCCCCAGCATTTT. It specifies CASGFGQPQHF.

The chain employs TRBV5-1 and TRBJ1-2; TRBD1 is a possible D gene (6 bases). CDR3 size: 14 residues. Germline V gene lookup returns CDR1 SGHRS and CDR2 YFSETQ. V was cut by 3 bases and J by 4 bases, with 13 bases left in between. CDR3: CASSSGTFVYGYTF. As DNA, the CDR3 is TGCGCCAGCAGCTCCGGGACATTTGTCTATGGCTACACCTTC.

V is TRBV3-1 (or the pseudogene TRBV3-2) and J is TRBJ1-6; possibly TRBD1 for D (5 bases). This CDR3 comprises 14 residues. The germline V and J ends were trimmed by 4 bases and 10 bases, with 14 bases remaining between them. The germline CDR1 and CDR2 sequences are LGHDT and YNNKEL (reference sequence). The CDR3 DNA follows: TGTGCCAGCAGCCTGTCACAGGTTTCCTCACCCCTCCACTTT. Its protein product is CASSLSQVSSPLHF.

This chain links TRBV7-2 with TRBJ2-3, with TRBD2 matching 8 bases. V was pared by 5 bases and J by 0 bases, with 7 bases of the junction left unmatched. Germline CDR1 and CDR2: SGHTA and FQGNSA. The CDR3 extends over 16 amino acids. The CDR3, as DNA: TGTGCCAGCAGCCACTCCGGGACTAGTAGCACAGATACGCAGTATTTT. Its translation is CASSHSGTSSTDTQYF.

This clone was found a few times. CDR3 amino acids: CASPSAGGRGYTF. DNA for the CDR3: TGTGCCAGCCCCAGCGCGGGGGGGCGCGGCTACACCTTC. The chain employs TRBV2 and TRBJ1-2, with D perhaps TRBD1 (6 bases). CDR3 length: 13 amino acids. The germline V gene has CDR1 SNHLY and CDR2 FYNNEI. The V end lost 8 bases, the J end lost 8 bases, and 18 bases lay between the germline ends.

This clone was counted many times. The genes are TRBV12-3 or TRBV12-4 and TRBJ1-5; D perhaps matches TRBD1 (5 bases). This CDR3 comprises 13 residues. The ends were cut back, 6 bases at V and 5 bases at J, with 11 bases in the middle. The CDR3 region has the DNA TGTGCCAGCAGGGCGACAGTCGATCAGCCCCAGCATTTT. It is translated as CASRATVDQPQHF.

In this sample, this clone turned up once. This sequence joins TRBV6-5 and TRBJ1-6, with 8 bases that match TRBD1. The CDR3 totals 13 residues. The germline V gene encodes CDR1 MNHEY and CDR2 SVGAGI. The junction had 3 bases not matched to a gene; V was cut back by 5 bases and J by 9 bases. The CDR3 is CASSQTGASPLHF. The CDR3, as DNA: TGTGCCAGCAGTCAGACAGGGGCTTCACCCCTCCACTTT.

This clone was seen a few times. V is TRBV30 and J is TRBJ1-6; TRBD1 agrees at 7 bases. With 7 bases clipped from V and 5 bases from J, the junction kept 5 bases outside the gene matches. The germline gives CDR1 GTSNPN, CDR2 SVGIG (reference sequence). The length of the CDR3 is 13 residues. CDR3 sequence: CAYATGDNSPLHF. The DNA of the CDR3 is TGTGCCTACGCAACAGGGGATAATTCACCCCTCCACTTT. The full variable domain, its missing parts supplied by reference TRBV30 and TRBJ1-6, is SQTIHQWPATLVQPVGSPLSLECTVEGTSNPNLYWYRQAAGRGLQLLFYSVGIGQISSEVPQNLSASRPQDRQFILSSKKLLLSDSGFYLCAYATGDNSPLHFGNGTRLTVT.

The V call is TRBV7-9, the J call TRBJ1-1; D might be TRBD1 (6 bases). Germline CDR1 and CDR2: SEHNR and FQNEAQ (reference sequence). CDR3 length: 15 residues. V lost 1 base to trimming and J lost 4 bases, with 13 bases between them. The CDR3 loop is CASSLGGGSITEAFF. The CDR3 DNA reads as TGTGCCAGCAGCTTAGGAGGGGGAAGTATCACTGAAGCTTTCTTT.

This chain joins TRBV7-2 and TRBJ1-1; D not certain. Trimming pared 1 base from V and 0 bases from J, leaving 9 bases between. The CDR3 consists of 15 residues. Germline lookup yields CDR1 SGHTA and CDR2 FQGNSA. In DNA, the CDR3 is TGTGCCAGCAGCTTAGGCGGCCTCCTGAACACTGAAGCTTTCTTT. Its translation is CASSLGGLLNTEAFF.

This clone was counted once. At one end the junction does not follow the germline gene, possibly because of a read error. Other DNA sequences within the sample encode an identical CDR3. The chain is built from TRBV5-1 and TRBJ2-7, with D perhaps matching TRBD1 (6 bases). Looked up from germline, CDR1 is SGHRS and CDR2 is YFSETQ. There are 13 residues in the CDR3. CDR3 loop: CASSLGGPYEQYF. The CDR3 bases are TGCGCCAGCAGCTTAGGGGGTCCCTACGAACAGTACTTC.

J is TRBJ2-1 and V is TRBV6-1; D is undetermined. Trimming removed 0 bases at V and 10 bases at J, with 7 bases between. The CDR3 runs to 12 residues. Germline V CDR1 and CDR2: MNHNS, SASEGT. The CDR3, as DNA: TGTGCCAGCAGTGAAGCGATCACAGAGCAGTTCTTC. As protein: CASSEAITEQFF.

This sequence joins TRBV5-1 and TRBJ1-1; 7 bases are shared with TRBD1. CDR1 and CDR2 (germline): SGHRS, YFSETQ. This CDR3 contains 14 residues. Trimming cost V 4 bases and J 3 bases; bases outside gene matches: 6. The DNA for the CDR3 is TGCGCCAGCAGCGCGGGACAGAGTGACACTGAAGCTTTCTTT. Translating gives CASSAGQSDTEAFF.

The chain has TRBV11-2 and TRBJ2-3, with D possibly TRBD1 on 5 matching bases. Trimming shortened V by 5 bases and J by 4 bases, and 13 bases separated the two germline ends. Germline V gene lookup returns CDR1 SGHAT and CDR2 FQNNGV. The CDR3 extends over 14 amino acids. The CDR3, as DNA: TGTGCCAGCAGCGTGGACATGAGTGCAGATACGCAGTATTTT. This sequence encodes CASSVDMSADTQYF.

The rearrangement uses TRBV9 and TRBJ1-1, with 8 bases that match TRBD1. CDR1 is SGDLS, CDR2 YYNGEE, per germline. The CDR3 runs to 15 residues. The V and J ends lost 3 bases and 4 bases, in that order; junction bases with no gene match: 8. CDR3 amino acids: CASSAQGQARTEAFF. Written as DNA, the CDR3 is TGTGCCAGCAGCGCGCAGGGACAGGCTCGCACTGAAGCTTTCTTT.

The chain has TRBV7-9 and TRBJ1-1; 11 bases map to TRBD1. Unmatched junction bases numbered 10, after V lost 5 bases and J lost 5 bases. CDR3 length equals 16 residues. Germline lookup yields CDR1 SEHNR and CDR2 FQNEAQ (reference sequence). Here the CDR3 DNA reads TGTGCCAGCAGCCCAGGGACAGGGGGTCATTGGACTGAAGCTTTCTTT. Its translation is CASSPGTGGHWTEAFF.

This rearrangement joins TRBV29-1 to TRBJ2-1, with 12 nucleotides matching TRBD2. CDR3 length: 15 residues. Germline V gives CDR1 SQVTM, CDR2 ANQGSEA. Losses at the gene ends were 4 bases for V and 4 bases for J; bases not matched to a gene: 5. The CDR3 here is CSVATTSGGYNEQFF. The DNA of the CDR3 is TGCAGCGTTGCAACCACTAGCGGGGGGTACAATGAGCAGTTCTTC.

This chain uses TRBV21-1 with TRBJ1-1. TRBV21-1 is shown as a pseudogene. This CDR3 is 18 amino acids long. CDR3 sequence reads: CASSKHGHSTLSNTEAFF. CDR3 DNA: TGTGCCAGCAGCAAACATGGTCACTCCACCCTCTCGAACACTGAAGCTTTCTTT.

The chain couples TRBV11-3 to TRBJ2-7; TRBD1 matches 7 bases. With 0 bases clipped from V and 0 bases from J, the junction kept 5 bases outside the gene matches. Germline values: CDR1 SGHNT, CDR2 YENEEA. This CDR3 region has 16 residues. The CDR3 sequence: CASSLEGTANSYEQYF. CDR3 bases: TGTGCCAGCAGCTTAGAAGGGACAGCCAACTCCTACGAGCAGTACTTC.

The V gene is TRBV4-2, the J gene TRBJ2-6; 8 bases fit TRBD1. Germline CDR1 is LGHNA and CDR2 is YNFKEQ. This CDR3 spans 18 amino acids. J was trimmed by 0 bases and V by 3 bases; bases with no gene match: 7. The CDR3 coding sequence is TGTGCCAGCAGCCACCCAGGGGGCCAGATCTCTGGGGCCAACGTCCTGACTTTC. Protein: CASSHPGGQISGANVLTF.

V gene TRBV4-1 combines with J gene TRBJ2-7; TRBD1 is a possible D gene (6 bases). Trimming took off 1 base at V and 6 bases at J, with 16 bases between the two ends. The germline CDR1 and CDR2 sequences are MGHRA and YSYEKL. This CDR3 region has 15 residues. The DNA of the CDR3 is TGCGCCAGCAGCCAAGGGGGCGAGGGACAACTCGAGCAGTACTTC. This gives the protein CASSQGGEGQLEQYF.

The gene calls are TRBV9 and TRBJ1-2, with 7 bases fitting TRBD1. This CDR3 is built from 14 residues. Germline CDR1 reads SGDLS; CDR2 reads YYNGEE. V was pared by 0 bases and J by 8 bases, with 7 bases of the junction left unmatched. The CDR3 reads CASSVGQGEEGYTF. DNA for the CDR3: TGTGCCAGCAGCGTAGGACAGGGCGAGGAAGGCTACACCTTC.

This clone came up a few times. The V and J genes are TRBV24-1 and TRBJ1-5, with TRBD1 matching 8 bases. The CDR3 has 15 amino acids. V shed 4 bases, J shed 4 bases, and the junction held 5 bases outside the gene matches. Looked up from germline, CDR1 is KGHDR and CDR2 is SFDVKD. CDR3 region: CATSEATGANQPQHF. The CDR3 nucleotides are TGTGCCACCAGTGAGGCGACAGGGGCTAATCAGCCCCAGCATTTT.

The CDR3 loop reads CASSYPKAGGKTQYF. The CDR3, as DNA: TGTGCCAGCAGTTACCCAAAAGCGGGGGGGAAGACCCAGTACTTC. This chain uses TRBV6-5 with TRBJ2-5; 10 positions match TRBD2. The junction had 6 bases not matched to a gene; V was cut back by 2 bases and J by 6 bases. This CDR3 has 15 residues. The germline gives CDR1 MNHEY, CDR2 SVGAGI.

The CDR3 nucleotides read TGCGCCAGCAGCTTCGGGACAGGAAATGGCTACACCTTC. Residues: CASSFGTGNGYTF. The chain combines TRBV5-1 with TRBJ1-2; 8 bases map to TRBD1. The V segment lost 2 bases and the J segment 6 bases; nucleotides outside the gene matches: 3. The length of the CDR3 is 13 residues. Germline loops: CDR1 SGHRS, CDR2 YFSETQ.

Points on this clone: Without the conserved terminal phenylalanine or tryptophan, this CDR3 likely stems from a read error. The DNA is left out, because the CDR3 cannot be placed on it with certainty; the CDR3 is given as TCRdb lists it. The chain employs TRBV6-5 and TRBJ1-1; the table gives TRBD1 as D, unverified against the DNA. The CDR3 sequence runs 11 residues, both termini included. Germline V gene lookup returns CDR1 MNHEY and CDR2 SVGAGI. The CDR3 loop reads CASRAMTVAGL.

The genes are TRBV18 and TRBJ2-5, with D possibly matching TRBD1 (6 bases). CDR1 KGHSH and CDR2 LQKENI come from the germline V gene. The V and J ends lost 6 bases and 7 bases respectively, with 24 bases between them. This CDR3 is 16 amino acids long. CDR3 sequence: CASSPSYGTSGGTQYF. DNA for the CDR3: TGTGCCAGCTCCCCGTCCTATGGGACATCAGGAGGGACCCAGTACTTC.

This clone was detected only once. The chain couples TRBV19 to TRBJ1-2, with TRBD1 matching 7 bases. Germline values: CDR1 LNHDA, CDR2 SQIVND (reference sequence). The V and J ends lost 3 bases and 8 bases, in that order; junction bases with no gene match: 12. The CDR3 consists of 15 residues. CDR3 in DNA: TGTGCCAGTAGTATCGAGGGTGACAGGGTGTTCGGCTACACCTTC. Translating it yields CASSIEGDRVFGYTF.